The 9 T cell receptor beta chains in this list originate from one sample, sequenced in a study of HIV-infected patients and healthy controls. Alpha and beta constant-region primers primed reverse transcription of around 500 ng RNA. Each of the alpha and beta chains got its own library through chain-specific third strand synthesis with indices. TCRdb re-analysed the 5' RACE reads in MiXCR, keeping a single row per CDR3 protein. The sample includes some 10,000 distinct CDR3 sequences, around 5.9% of them seen just once. Roughly three months, about 14 weeks, into antiretroviral therapy, follow-up blood was collected. No cell fractionation was done, so the repertoire covers all unsorted peripheral blood T cells. The specimen was blood, collected during antiretroviral therapy. These TCRs come from an adult with HIV infection. The donor label of this sample is uncertain.

This clonotype has a count of ten or more. The chain carries TRBV21-1 and TRBJ2-1; the table names TRBD2, a call not compared with the DNA. TRBV21-1 counts as a pseudogene. This CDR3 has 16 amino acids. The CDR3 region is CASSPPGRGENNEQFF. DNA of the CDR3: TGTGCCAGCAGCCCCCCGGGGAGGGGCGAAAACAATGAGCAGTTCTTC.

The chain carries TRBV19 and TRBJ2-7, with unresolved D. Trimming removed 1 base from V and 2 bases from J, with 3 bases in between. Germline loops: CDR1 LNHDA, CDR2 SQIVND (reference sequence). This CDR3 region has 12 residues. CDR3 region: CASSIAPYEQYF. For the CDR3, the DNA is TGTGCCAGTAGTATAGCCCCCTACGAGCAGTACTTC. Combining the CDR3 with reference TRBV19 and TRBJ2-7 gives the whole variable domain DGGITQSPKYLFRKEGQNVTLSCEQNLNHDAMYWYRQDPGQGLRLIYYSQIVNDFQKGDIAEGYSVSREKKESFPLTVTSAQKNPTAFYLCASSIAPYEQYFGPGTRLTVT.

This clonotype appeared many times. V and J are TRBV19 and TRBJ2-2, with TRBD2 identical over 10 bases. J lost 2 bases, V lost 0 bases, and 9 bases had no gene match. The CDR3 spans 19 residues. Germline values: CDR1 LNHDA, CDR2 SQIVND (reference sequence). The DNA for the CDR3 is TGTGCCAGTAGTATAGATAAACGGGCTAGCGGGAGAAACACCGGGGAGCTGTTTTTT. It is translated as CASSIDKRASGRNTGELFF.

This clonotype was picked up a small number of times. The genes are TRBV7-9 and TRBJ2-5, with D possibly being TRBD1 (5 bases). The CDR3 is made up of 14 amino acids. Germline CDR1 and CDR2: SEHNR and FQNEAQ (reference sequence). V lost 1 base and J lost 6, with 12 bases in between. CDR3 amino acids: CASSLGVGVQTQYF. The CDR3 nucleotides read TGTGCCAGCAGCTTAGGTGTAGGGGTGCAGACCCAGTACTTC.

Many counts were recorded for this clonotype. The gene calls are TRBV24-1 and TRBJ2-2, with TRBD2 as a possible D gene (6 bases). Germline V gene sequence: CDR1 KGHDR, CDR2 SFDVKD. V shed 4 bases and J shed 1 base, with 12 bases lying between them. The CDR3 totals 16 residues. CDR3 loop: CATSEFGSGNTGELFF. CDR3 coding DNA: TGTGCCACCAGTGAATTTGGTAGCGGGAACACCGGGGAGCTGTTTTTT.

This clonotype was counted at least ten times. V and J are TRBV10-3 and TRBJ2-1; 7 bases are a match to TRBD2. V shed 2 bases, J shed 10 bases, and the junction held 11 bases outside the gene matches. The CDR3 has 15 amino acids. From germline, CDR1 is ENHRY and CDR2 SYGVKD. The CDR3 nucleotides read TGTGCCATCAGTGAGGGGGACTACCCCGCTTCCGAGCAGTTCTTC. Its translation is CAISEGDYPASEQFF.

This clonotype is categorized as medium-sized. The rearrangement links TRBV6-5 to TRBJ1-5; 7 nucleotides align to TRBD1. This CDR3 contains 15 residues. Germline trimming cut 6 bases from V and 2 bases from J; bases unmatched to any gene: 7. The germline gives CDR1 MNHEY, CDR2 SVGAGI. The CDR3 protein is CASRKRQGGNQPQHF. The CDR3 nucleotides are TGTGCCAGCAGAAAGAGACAGGGAGGCAATCAGCCCCAGCATTTT.

Ten or more counts support this clonotype. This chain uses TRBV29-1 with TRBJ1-1; D is ambiguous. Germline CDR1 reads SQVTM; CDR2 reads ANQGSEA. This CDR3 spans 11 amino acids. V gave up 6 bases and J gave up 5 bases, with 10 bases separating them. Here the CDR3 DNA reads TGCAGCGTCGCTCGGGGAACTGAAGCTTTCTTT. It translates to CSVARGTEAFF.

The chain carries TRBV5-1 and TRBJ2-5; the D gene is possibly TRBD2 (5 bases). Germline CDR1 is SGHRS and CDR2 is YFSETQ. Trimming pared 2 bases from V and 5 bases from J, leaving 10 bases between. The CDR3 loop spans 13 amino acids. The CDR3 DNA reads TGCGCCAGCAGCTTTTCTAGCATCGAGACCCAGTACTTC. Protein product: CASSFSSIETQYF.